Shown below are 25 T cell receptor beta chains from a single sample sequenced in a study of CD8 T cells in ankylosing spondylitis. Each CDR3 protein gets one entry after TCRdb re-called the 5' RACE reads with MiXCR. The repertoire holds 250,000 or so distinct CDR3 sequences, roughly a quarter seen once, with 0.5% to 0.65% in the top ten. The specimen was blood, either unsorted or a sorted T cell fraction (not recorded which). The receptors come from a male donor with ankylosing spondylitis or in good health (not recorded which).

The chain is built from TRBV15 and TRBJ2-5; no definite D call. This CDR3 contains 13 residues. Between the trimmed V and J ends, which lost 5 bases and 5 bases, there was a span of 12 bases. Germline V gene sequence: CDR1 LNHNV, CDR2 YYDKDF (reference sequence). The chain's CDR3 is CATSRRLLETQYF. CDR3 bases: TGTGCCACCAGCCGCCGGCTACTGGAGACCCAGTACTTC.

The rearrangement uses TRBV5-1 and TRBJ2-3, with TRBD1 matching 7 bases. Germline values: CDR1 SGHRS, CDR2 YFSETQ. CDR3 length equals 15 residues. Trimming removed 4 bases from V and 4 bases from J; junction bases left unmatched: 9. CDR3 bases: TGCGCCAGCAGCACCTACAGGGGTACGGCAGATACGCAGTATTTT. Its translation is CASSTYRGTADTQYF.

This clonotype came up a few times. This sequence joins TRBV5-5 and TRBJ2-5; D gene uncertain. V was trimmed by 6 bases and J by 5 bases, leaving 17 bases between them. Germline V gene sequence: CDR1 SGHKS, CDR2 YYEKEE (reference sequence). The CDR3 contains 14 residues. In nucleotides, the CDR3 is TGTGCCAGCAACCTGGGGTGGGTTGGGGAGACCCAGTACTTC. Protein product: CASNLGWVGETQYF.

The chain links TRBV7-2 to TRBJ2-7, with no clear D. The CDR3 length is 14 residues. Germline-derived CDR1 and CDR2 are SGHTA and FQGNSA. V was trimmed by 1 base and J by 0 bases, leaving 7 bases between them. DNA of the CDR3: TGTGCCAGCAGCTTAGAGACTCACTCCTACGAGCAGTACTTC. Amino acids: CASSLETHSYEQYF.

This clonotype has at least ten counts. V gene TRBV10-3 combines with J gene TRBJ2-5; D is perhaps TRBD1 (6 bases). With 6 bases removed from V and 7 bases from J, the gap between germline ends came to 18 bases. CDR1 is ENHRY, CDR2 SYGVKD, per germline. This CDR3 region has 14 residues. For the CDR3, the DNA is TGTGCCATCAGCCTACAAGCCCAAGGGGGGACCCAGTACTTC. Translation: CAISLQAQGGTQYF.

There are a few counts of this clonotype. The CDR3 loop is CASSLAAPVGGYTF. In nucleotides, the CDR3 is TGTGCCAGCAGCTTAGCAGCCCCGGTTGGGGGCTACACCTTC. This chain joins TRBV7-9 and TRBJ1-2, with no clear D. The V end was cut by 0 bases, the J end by 8 bases, with 13 bases between. The CDR3 consists of 14 residues. CDR1 is SEHNR, CDR2 FQNEAQ, per germline (reference sequence).

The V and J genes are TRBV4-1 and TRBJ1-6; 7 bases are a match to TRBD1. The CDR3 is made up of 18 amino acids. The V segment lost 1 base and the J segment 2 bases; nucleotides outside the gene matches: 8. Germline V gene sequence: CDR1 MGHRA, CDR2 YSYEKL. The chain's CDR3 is CASSQARDSSPYNSPLHF. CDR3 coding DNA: TGCGCCAGCAGCCAAGCCAGGGACAGTAGTCCCTATAATTCACCCCTCCACTTT.

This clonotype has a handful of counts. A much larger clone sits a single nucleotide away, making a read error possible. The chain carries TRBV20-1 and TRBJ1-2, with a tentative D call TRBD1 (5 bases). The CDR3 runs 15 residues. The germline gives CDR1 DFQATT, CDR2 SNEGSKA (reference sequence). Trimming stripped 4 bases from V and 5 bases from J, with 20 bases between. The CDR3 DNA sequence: TGCAGTGCTACAGGACAAAATATACAGGATTATGGCTACACCTTC. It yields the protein CSATGQNIQDYGYTF.

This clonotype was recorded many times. Here the CDR3 DNA reads TGTGCCAGCAGTTTTCCGGGGAGTATGCACAATGAGCAGTTCTTC. It is translated as CASSFPGSMHNEQFF. The chain links TRBV12-3 or TRBV12-4 to TRBJ2-1, with D perhaps matching TRBD2 (5 bases). Trimming cost V 3 bases and J 5 bases, with 14 bases left between them. The CDR3 is made up of 15 amino acids.

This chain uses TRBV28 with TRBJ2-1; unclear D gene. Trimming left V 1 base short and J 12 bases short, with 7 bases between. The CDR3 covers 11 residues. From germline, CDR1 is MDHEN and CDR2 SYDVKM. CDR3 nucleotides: TGTGCCAGCAGTTTATATCAAGGGCAGTTCTTC. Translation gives CASSLYQGQFF.

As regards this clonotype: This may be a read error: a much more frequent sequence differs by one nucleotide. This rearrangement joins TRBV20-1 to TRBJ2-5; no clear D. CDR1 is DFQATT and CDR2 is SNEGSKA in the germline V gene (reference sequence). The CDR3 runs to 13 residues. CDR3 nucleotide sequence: TGCAGCCAATCGGACGACCCCCAAGAGACCCAGTACTTC. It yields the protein CSQSDDPQETQYF.

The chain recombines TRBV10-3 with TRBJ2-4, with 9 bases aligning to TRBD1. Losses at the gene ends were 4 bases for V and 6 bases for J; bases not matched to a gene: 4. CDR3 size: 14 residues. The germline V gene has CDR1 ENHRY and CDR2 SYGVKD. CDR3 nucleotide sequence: TGTGCCATCAGTGGGACAGGGGCCGTAAACATTCAGTACTTC. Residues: CAISGTGAVNIQYF.

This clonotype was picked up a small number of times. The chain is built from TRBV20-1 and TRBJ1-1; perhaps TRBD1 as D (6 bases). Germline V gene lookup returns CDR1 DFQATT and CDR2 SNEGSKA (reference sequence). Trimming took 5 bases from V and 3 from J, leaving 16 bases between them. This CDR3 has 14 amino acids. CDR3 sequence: CSAYPGGRDTEAFF. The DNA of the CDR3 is TGCAGTGCTTACCCGGGGGGGCGCGACACTGAAGCTTTCTTT.

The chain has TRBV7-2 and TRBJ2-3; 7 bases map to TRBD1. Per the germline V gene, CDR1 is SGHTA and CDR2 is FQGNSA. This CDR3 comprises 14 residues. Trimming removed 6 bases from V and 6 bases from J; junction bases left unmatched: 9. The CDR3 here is CASRSRGIVDTQYF. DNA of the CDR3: TGTGCCAGCAGAAGCAGGGGGATCGTTGATACGCAGTATTTT.

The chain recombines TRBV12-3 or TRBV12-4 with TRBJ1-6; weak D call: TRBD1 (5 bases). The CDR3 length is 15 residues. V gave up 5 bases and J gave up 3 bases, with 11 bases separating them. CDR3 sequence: CASSRAGGYNSPLHF. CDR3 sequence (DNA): TGTGCCAGCAGTCGCGCTGGGGGCTATAATTCACCCCTCCACTTT.

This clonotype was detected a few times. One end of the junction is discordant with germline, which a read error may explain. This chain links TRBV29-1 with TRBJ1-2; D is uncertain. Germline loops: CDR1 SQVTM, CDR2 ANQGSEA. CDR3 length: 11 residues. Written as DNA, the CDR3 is TGCAGCGCTGAAGACAACTATGGCTACACCTTC. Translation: CSAEDNYGYTF. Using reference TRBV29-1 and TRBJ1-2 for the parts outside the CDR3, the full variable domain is SAVISQKPSRDICQRGTSLTIQCQVDSQVTMMFWYRQQPGQSLTLIATANQGSEATYESGFVIDKFPISRPNLTFSTLTVSNMSPEDSSIYLCSAEDNYGYTFGSGTRLTVV.

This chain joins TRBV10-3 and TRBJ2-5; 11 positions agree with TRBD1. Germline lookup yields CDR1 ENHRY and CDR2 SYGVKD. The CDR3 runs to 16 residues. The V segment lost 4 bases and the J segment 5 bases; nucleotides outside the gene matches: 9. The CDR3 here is CAISGRDRGIYETQYF. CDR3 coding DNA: TGTGCCATCAGTGGAAGGGACAGGGGGATCTATGAGACCCAGTACTTC.

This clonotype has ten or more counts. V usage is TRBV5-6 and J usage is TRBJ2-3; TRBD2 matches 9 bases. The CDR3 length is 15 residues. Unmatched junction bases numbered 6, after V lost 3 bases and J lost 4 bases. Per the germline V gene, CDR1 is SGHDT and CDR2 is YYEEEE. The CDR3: CASSWGGGAADTQYF. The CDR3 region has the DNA TGTGCCAGCAGCTGGGGCGGGGGGGCCGCAGATACGCAGTATTTT.

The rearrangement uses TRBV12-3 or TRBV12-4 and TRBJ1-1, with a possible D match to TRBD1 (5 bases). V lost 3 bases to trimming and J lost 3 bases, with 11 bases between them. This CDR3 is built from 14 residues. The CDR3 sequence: CASSLGVGDTEAFF. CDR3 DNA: TGTGCCAGCAGTTTGGGGGTCGGTGACACTGAAGCTTTCTTT.

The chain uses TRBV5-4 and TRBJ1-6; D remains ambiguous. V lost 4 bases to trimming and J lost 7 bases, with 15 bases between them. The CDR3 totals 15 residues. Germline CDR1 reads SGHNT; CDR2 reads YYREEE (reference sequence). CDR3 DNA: TGTGCCAGCAGCGCGGCGGTATGGGGAAATTCACCCCTCCACTTT. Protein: CASSAAVWGNSPLHF.

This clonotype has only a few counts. This chain's CDR3 is CSVEEGLAETQYF. CDR3 coding DNA: TGCAGCGTTGAAGAGGGACTAGCGGAGACCCAGTACTTC. The chain is built from TRBV29-1 and TRBJ2-5, with TRBD2 identical over 10 bases. CDR1 SQVTM and CDR2 ANQGSEA come from the germline V gene. The CDR3 has 13 amino acids. V lost 0 bases to trimming and J lost 5 bases; unmatched junction nucleotides: 0.

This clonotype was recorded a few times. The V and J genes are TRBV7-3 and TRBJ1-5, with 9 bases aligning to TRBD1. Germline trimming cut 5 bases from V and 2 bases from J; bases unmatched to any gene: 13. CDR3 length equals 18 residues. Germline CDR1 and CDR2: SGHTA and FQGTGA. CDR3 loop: CASSPTWGQGGGNQPQHF. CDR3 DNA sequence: TGTGCCAGCAGCCCCACATGGGGACAGGGTGGCGGCAATCAGCCCCAGCATTTT. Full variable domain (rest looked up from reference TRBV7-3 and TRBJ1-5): GAGVSQTPSNKVTEKGKYVELRCDPISGHTALYWYRQSLGQGPEFLIYFQGTGAADDSGLPNDRFFAVRPEGSVSTLKIQRTERGDSAVYLCASSPTWGQGGGNQPQHFGDGTRLSIL.

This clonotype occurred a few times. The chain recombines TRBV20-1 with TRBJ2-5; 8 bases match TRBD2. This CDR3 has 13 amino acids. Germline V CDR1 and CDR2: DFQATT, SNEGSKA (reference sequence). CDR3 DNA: TGCAGCCAGCGGGGGAAACTTGGGGAGACCCAGTACTTC. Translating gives CSQRGKLGETQYF.

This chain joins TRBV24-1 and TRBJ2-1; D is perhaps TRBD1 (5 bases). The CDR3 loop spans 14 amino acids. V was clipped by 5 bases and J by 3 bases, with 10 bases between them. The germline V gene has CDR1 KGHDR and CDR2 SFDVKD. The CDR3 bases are TGTGCCACCAGTGGGACAACGTTCTACAATGAGCAGTTCTTC. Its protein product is CATSGTTFYNEQFF.

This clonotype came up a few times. Here the CDR3 reads CSARSIRGVYEQYF. The CDR3 DNA reads TGCAGTGCTAGATCTATAAGGGGGGTCTACGAGCAGTACTTC. This chain uses TRBV20-1 with TRBJ2-7; TRBD1 or TRBD2 may be the D gene (6 bases each). The germline CDR1 and CDR2 sequences are DFQATT and SNEGSKA (reference sequence). Trimming cost V 2 bases and J 3 bases, with 14 bases left between them. The CDR3 extends over 14 amino acids.